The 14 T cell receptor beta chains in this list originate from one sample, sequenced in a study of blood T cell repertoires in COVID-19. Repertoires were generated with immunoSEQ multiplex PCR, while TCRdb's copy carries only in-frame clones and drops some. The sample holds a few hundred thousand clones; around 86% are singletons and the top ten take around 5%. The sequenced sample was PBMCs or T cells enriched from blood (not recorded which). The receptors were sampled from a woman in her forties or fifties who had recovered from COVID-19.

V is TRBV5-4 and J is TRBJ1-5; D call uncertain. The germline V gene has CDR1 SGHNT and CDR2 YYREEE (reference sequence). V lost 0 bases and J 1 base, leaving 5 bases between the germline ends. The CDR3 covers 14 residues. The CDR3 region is CASSLGGSNQPQHF. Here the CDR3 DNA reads TGTGCCAGCAGCTTGGGAGGGAGCAATCAGCCCCAGCATTTT.

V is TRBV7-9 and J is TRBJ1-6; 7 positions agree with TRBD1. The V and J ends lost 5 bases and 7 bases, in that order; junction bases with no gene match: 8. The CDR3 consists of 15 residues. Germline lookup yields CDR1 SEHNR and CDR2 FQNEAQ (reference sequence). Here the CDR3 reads CASSQPGQINSPLHF. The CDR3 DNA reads TGTGCCAGCAGCCAACCGGGACAGATAAATTCACCCCTCCACTTT.

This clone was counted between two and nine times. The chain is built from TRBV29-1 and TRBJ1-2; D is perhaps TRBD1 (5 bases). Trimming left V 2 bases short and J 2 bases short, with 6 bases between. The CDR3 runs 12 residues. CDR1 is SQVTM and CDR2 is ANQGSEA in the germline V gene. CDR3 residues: CSVERGNYGYTF. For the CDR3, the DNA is TGCAGCGTTGAACGGGGGAACTATGGCTACACCTTC.

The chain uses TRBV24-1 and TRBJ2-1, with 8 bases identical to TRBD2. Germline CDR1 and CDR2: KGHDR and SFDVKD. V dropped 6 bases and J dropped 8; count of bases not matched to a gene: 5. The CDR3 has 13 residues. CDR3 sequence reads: CATSRGGSDEQFF. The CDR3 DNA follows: TGTGCCACCAGTCGGGGGGGATCCGATGAGCAGTTCTTC.

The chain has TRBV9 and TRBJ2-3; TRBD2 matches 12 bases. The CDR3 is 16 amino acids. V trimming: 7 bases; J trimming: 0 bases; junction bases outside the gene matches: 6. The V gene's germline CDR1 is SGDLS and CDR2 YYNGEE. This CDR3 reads CASGASGRESTDTQYF. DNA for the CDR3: TGTGCCAGCGGGGCTAGCGGGAGGGAAAGCACAGATACGCAGTATTTT. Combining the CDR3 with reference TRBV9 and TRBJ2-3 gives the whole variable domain DSGVTQTPKHLITATGQRVTLRCSPRSGDLSVYWYQQSLDQGLQFLIQYYNGEERAKGNILERFSAQQFPDLHSELNLSSLELGDSALYFCASGASGRESTDTQYFGPGTRLTVL.

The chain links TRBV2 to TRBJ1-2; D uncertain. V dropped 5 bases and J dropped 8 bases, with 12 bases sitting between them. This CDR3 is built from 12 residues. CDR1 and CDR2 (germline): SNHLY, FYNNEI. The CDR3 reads CASSSEVRGYTF. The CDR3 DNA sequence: TGTGCCAGCAGTTCCGAGGTGAGGGGCTACACCTTC.

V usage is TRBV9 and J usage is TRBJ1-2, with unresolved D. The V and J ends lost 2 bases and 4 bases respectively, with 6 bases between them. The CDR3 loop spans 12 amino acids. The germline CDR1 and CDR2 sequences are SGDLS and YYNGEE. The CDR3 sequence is CASSVPGYGYTF. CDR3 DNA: TGTGCCAGCAGCGTCCCCGGCTATGGCTACACCTTC.

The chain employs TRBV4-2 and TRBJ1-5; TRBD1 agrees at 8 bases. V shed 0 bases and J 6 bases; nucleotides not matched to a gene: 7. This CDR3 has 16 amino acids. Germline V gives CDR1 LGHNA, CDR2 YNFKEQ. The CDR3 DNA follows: TGTGCCAGCAGCCAAGATAGAGGACAGGGTATTCAGCCCCAGCATTTT. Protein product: CASSQDRGQGIQPQHF.

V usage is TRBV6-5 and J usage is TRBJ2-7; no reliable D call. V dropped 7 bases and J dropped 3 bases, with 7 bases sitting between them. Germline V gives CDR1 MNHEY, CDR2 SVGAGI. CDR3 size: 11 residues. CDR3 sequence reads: CASTGNYEQYF. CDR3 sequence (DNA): TGTGCCAGCACTGGCAACTACGAGCAGTACTTC.

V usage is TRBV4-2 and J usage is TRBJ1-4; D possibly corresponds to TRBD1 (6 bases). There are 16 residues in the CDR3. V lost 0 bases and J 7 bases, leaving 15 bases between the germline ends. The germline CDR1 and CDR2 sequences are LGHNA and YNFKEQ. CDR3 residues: CASSQEGQGLGEKLFF. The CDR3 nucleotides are TGTGCCAGCAGCCAAGAAGGTCAGGGGTTGGGTGAAAAACTGTTTTTT.

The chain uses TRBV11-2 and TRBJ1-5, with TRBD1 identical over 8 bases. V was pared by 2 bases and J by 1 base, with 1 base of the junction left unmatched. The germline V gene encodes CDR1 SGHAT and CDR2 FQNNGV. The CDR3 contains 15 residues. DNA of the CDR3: TGTGCCAGCAGCTTAACAGGGGGGAGCAATCAGCCCCAGCATTTT. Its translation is CASSLTGGSNQPQHF.

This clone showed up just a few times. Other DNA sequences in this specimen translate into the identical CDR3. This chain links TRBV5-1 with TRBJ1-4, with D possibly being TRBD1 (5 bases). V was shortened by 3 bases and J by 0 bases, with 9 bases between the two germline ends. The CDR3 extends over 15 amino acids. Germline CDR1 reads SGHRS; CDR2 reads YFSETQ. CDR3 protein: CASSSGGSTNEKLFF. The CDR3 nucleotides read TGCGCCAGCAGCTCCGGGGGATCAACTAATGAAAAACTGTTTTTT.

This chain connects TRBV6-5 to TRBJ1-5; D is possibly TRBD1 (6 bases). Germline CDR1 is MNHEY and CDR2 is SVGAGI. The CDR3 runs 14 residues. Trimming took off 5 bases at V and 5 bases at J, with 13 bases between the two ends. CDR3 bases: TGTGCCAGCAGTAGGGGGGGCGCGCATCAGCCCCAGCATTTT. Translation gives CASSRGGAHQPQHF.

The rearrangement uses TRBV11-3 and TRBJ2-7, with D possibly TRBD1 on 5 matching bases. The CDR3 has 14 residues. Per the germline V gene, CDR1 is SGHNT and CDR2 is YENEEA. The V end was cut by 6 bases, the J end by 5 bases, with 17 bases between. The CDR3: CASSSGRDFNEQYF. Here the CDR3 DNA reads TGTGCCAGCAGTTCTGGCAGGGATTTCAACGAGCAGTACTTC.